These 9 T cell receptor beta chains were sequenced from one sample in a study of T cell clones after liver transplantation. TCRdb's copy holds only in-frame clones and misses some; the assay was immunoSEQ multiplex PCR. The sample records 85,000 to 130,000 clones, approximately 85% being singletons. The sequences come from CD4+ T cells from blood, collected before liver transplant. All receptors derive from a human donor who received a liver transplant.

This clone was detected only once. The rearrangement uses TRBV19 and TRBJ1-1; D is uncertain. V was trimmed by 6 bases and J by 2 bases, leaving 4 bases between them. The germline V gene encodes CDR1 LNHDA and CDR2 SQIVND (reference sequence). There are 11 residues in the CDR3. The DNA for the CDR3 is TGTGCCAGTAGCCGCAACACTGAAGCTTTCTTT. Amino acid sequence: CASSRNTEAFF.

The rearrangement uses TRBV10-3 and TRBJ2-1; 12 bases are a match to TRBD1. Looked up from germline, CDR1 is ENHRY and CDR2 is SYGVKD. This CDR3 is 16 amino acids long. V dropped 4 bases and J dropped 4; count of bases not matched to a gene: 5. The DNA of the CDR3 is TGTGCCATCAGTGCCGGGACAGGGGGCGCATACAATGAGCAGTTCTTC. Translated: CAISAGTGGAYNEQFF.

This clone appeared a few times. The genes are TRBV5-8 and TRBJ2-2, with a weak D call TRBD2 (6 bases). Trimming shortened V by 7 bases and J by 2 bases, and 12 bases separated the two germline ends. Germline assignment: CDR1 SGHTS and CDR2 YDEGEE. This CDR3 is built from 14 residues. CDR3 nucleotide sequence: TGTGCCAGCTGCCGGGACTTTAACACCGGGGAGCTGTTTTTT. Translation gives CASCRDFNTGELFF.

This chain links TRBV6-5 with TRBJ2-5, with 14 bases that match TRBD2. Looked up from germline, CDR1 is MNHEY and CDR2 is SVGAGI. This CDR3 has 16 amino acids. Trimming at V came to 4 bases and at J to 2 bases, leaving 3 bases not matched to a gene. The CDR3: CASSWTSGRMQETQYF. CDR3 nucleotide sequence: TGTGCCAGCAGTTGGACTAGCGGGAGGATGCAAGAGACCCAGTACTTC.

The chain joins TRBV5-5 to TRBJ1-1; tentatively, D is TRBD1 (5 bases). Trimming took 2 bases from V and 0 from J, leaving 5 bases between them. The germline CDR1 and CDR2 sequences are SGHKS and YYEKEE (reference sequence). The CDR3 extends over 13 amino acids. CDR3 residues: CASSFRVNTEAFF. The CDR3 DNA reads TGTGCCAGCAGCTTCAGGGTGAACACTGAAGCTTTCTTT.

A remark on this clone: Within the sample, other DNA sequences also encode this same CDR3. The chain combines TRBV28 with TRBJ1-2; no reliable D call. This CDR3 region has 12 residues. V shed 5 bases and J shed 1 base, with 5 bases lying between them. CDR1 and CDR2 (germline): MDHEN, SYDVKM. In DNA form, the CDR3 reads TGTGCCAGCAGTACAGATAACTATGGCTACACCTTC. Its protein is CASSTDNYGYTF.

The rearrangement joins TRBV10-1 to TRBJ2-3; D perhaps matches TRBD2 (6 bases). Germline CDR1 WNHNN, CDR2 SYGVQD (reference sequence). Trimming removed 1 base at V and 2 bases at J, with 19 bases between. This CDR3 has 18 residues. CDR3 DNA sequence: TGCGCCAGCAGTGAGTACCCCCCGGCTAGCGTGGTCACAGATACGCAGTATTTT. It translates to CASSEYPPASVVTDTQYF.

The chain recombines TRBV5-1 with TRBJ1-1; the match to TRBD1 covers 11 bases. The CDR3 is made up of 16 amino acids. From germline, CDR1 is SGHRS and CDR2 YFSETQ. The trim removed 4 bases at V and 5 bases at J, leaving 10 bases unmatched. Here the CDR3 DNA reads TGCGCCAGCAGCCCTACCGGACAGGGGGCGTATACTGAAGCTTTCTTT. Its translation: CASSPTGQGAYTEAFF.

This chain uses TRBV7-9 with TRBJ1-1; TRBD1 aligns across 7 bases. Germline assignment: CDR1 SEHNR and CDR2 FQNEAQ (reference sequence). The CDR3 spans 16 residues. The V segment lost 7 bases and the J segment 6 bases; nucleotides outside the gene matches: 17. This CDR3 reads CASTPHGTGESPEAFF. The DNA of the CDR3 is TGTGCCAGCACTCCCCACGGTACAGGGGAGTCCCCTGAAGCTTTCTTT.